The source of this T cell receptor (beta chain) is a study of human T cells and chemical hapten exposure (dated by TCRdb to 2020 to 2022). Regarding the complete study: For sensitization, 2% DPC in acetone was applied to a 2 cm by 2 cm area of upper inner arm skin. Throughout the approximately 24-week study period, patients were also given weekly therapeutic DPC doses on the scalp. Patch testing was performed on the upper back with Finn chambers containing 0.01% DPC, and the patch tests were scored after 6 days according to International Contact Dermatitis Research Group standards. Libraries were pooled for sequencing, and variation in per-sample TCR yields was attributed mainly to small differences in library volumes within the pool. The patient cohort, mostly female, included alopecia areata with under or over 50% scalp involvement, alopecia totalis and alopecia universalis. Patient blood was sampled pre-sensitization (week 0) and at 2, 6 and about 24 weeks after DPC sensitization. For TCR sequencing, blood came from approximately 29 alopecia patients at anywhere from one to four time points (pre-sensitization, 2, 6 and 24 weeks). In alopecia patients, the study followed how the peripheral blood TCR repertoire changed in vivo over primary and secondary sensitization to diphenylcyclopropenone (DPC), a hapten. Results the study describes overall, beyond this receptor: No change with DPC sensitization was found in the number of TCRs above 1 in 1000 frequency, and no evidence of global repertoire structure alterations was found. Significantly more large CDR3 similarity clusters were formed by expanded TCRs than by pre-sensitization or healthy control sets, consistent with antigen-driven responses. The number of PT1 expanded TCRs positively correlated with patch test score, significant at thresholds 8, 16 and 32 but not 4. Repeated subsampling changed both the strength of the expansion versus patch-test correlation and the threshold at which the correlation became significant. Because every patient had alopecia, a presumed autoimmune disease, the patients' immune response might differ from that of healthy individuals.

In light of the paper, this sample's time point label describes: patch test 1, 2 weeks after DPC sensitization. This specimen's treatment or condition label, interpreted: therapeutic diphenylcyclopropenone sensitization with weekly scalp DPC. At each patch-test visit, blood was drawn before the patch test was applied. Patients were eligible if aged 18 to 70, diagnosed with alopecia and judged suitable for DPC therapy, and pregnant patients were excluded. Total RNA was extracted from unfractionated whole blood that had been collected in Tempus Blood RNA tubes. Libraries were prepared through RACE. Sequencer: NextSeq 500. Library preparation attached unique molecular identifiers to individual cDNA molecules for quantitative, reproducible TCR counting. For every blood RNA sample, sequencing covered both the TCR alpha and TCR beta chains. Per the original workflow: Samples had a median of about 96,000 TCRs, with a range from roughly 23,224 to 750,000. V, J and CDR3 annotation of the TCR reads was performed with the Decombinator software suite. For PS versus PT1 abundance plots, all samples were subsampled to the same number of TCRs (28,000). Expanded TCRs were defined as absent before sensitization and observed at least eight times at the 2-week time point. TCRdb applied fastp at Q25 and MiXCR to the public reads, then kept only in-frame beta chains. Each CDR3 protein gets just one entry, which takes the most common genes and DNA from the rows behind it. TCRdb's processing, not the authors', yielded these V and J calls. In all, the sample holds 180,000 or so distinct CDR3 sequences, and more than 12% of those were seen once. The ten largest clones take up about 1.7% of the sample.

From its cysteine to its phenylalanine, the CDR3 spans 14 amino acids. CDR3 DNA only is kept here, 42 bases in frame from base 1. From the germline V gene (reference sequence), CDR1 is MNHEY and CDR2 is SMNVEV. V is cut back by 9 bases and J by 4 bases, with 10 bases in the junction unmatched. This clonotype was seen only a few times. Its antigen is unknown. No much larger clone is present one base from it, and per-base qualities are unavailable. This specimen consisted of whole blood, obtained in connection with sensitization to the hapten diphenylcyclopropenone (DPC). The TCR was taken from a woman in her 30s with alopecia areata. Some clones in this sample may be carry-over from other donors' samples. The chain is made from TRBV27 and TRBJ2-7; the central 9 bases match TRBD1. CDR3 region: CARTGGLVRYEQYF. At the DNA level, the sequence is TGTGCCAGGACAGGGGGTCTTGTGAGGTACGAGCAGTACTTC.